Presented here are 28 T cell receptor beta chains from one specimen sequenced in a study of T cells in Graves' hyperthyroidism and ophthalmopathy. TCR beta CDR3 regions were amplified from RNA. A first-round RT-PCR of the TCR CDR3 used the HTBI primer set. MiXCR, applied by TCRdb to the multiplex PCR reads, yields one record per CDR3 protein. Counted here are around 350,000 distinct CDR3 sequences, roughly 15% occurring once; the ten biggest clones make up approximately 19%. The sequenced sample was blood. The receptors were sampled from a woman aged 55-70 years with Graves' ophthalmopathy.

Worth noting for this clonotype: Given a much more abundant clone one base away, this may be a read error. This chain joins TRBV6-2 or TRBV6-3 and TRBJ2-7; TRBD1 aligns across 10 bases. Germline-derived CDR1 and CDR2 are MNHEY and SVGEGT. The V gene end was trimmed by 6 bases and the J gene end by 6 bases; junction bases not matched to a gene: 8. This CDR3 has 14 residues. The CDR3 DNA reads TGTGCCAGCAGCCCCGGGACAGGGGTCTGCGAGCAGTACTTC. It encodes CASSPGTGVCEQYF.

The sample holds many counts of this clonotype. This chain uses TRBV6-1 with TRBJ1-2; 8 nucleotides agree with TRBD1. The junction had 6 bases not matched to a gene; V was cut back by 3 bases and J by 6 bases. Germline CDR1 reads MNHNS; CDR2 reads SASEGT. This CDR3 contains 14 residues. The CDR3 DNA is TGTGCCAGCAGTGAGGACAGGGTCATAGATGGCTACACCTTC. This gives the protein CASSEDRVIDGYTF.

This clonotype was seen repeatedly, ten times or more. The J gene is TRBJ2-7, the V gene TRBV12-5; the match to TRBD1 covers 9 bases. The CDR3 contains 15 residues. The V gene's germline CDR1 is LGHNT and CDR2 FRNRAP. The V segment lost 2 bases and the J segment 1 base; nucleotides outside the gene matches: 3. CDR3 in amino acids: CASGLKTGGSYEQYF. The CDR3 DNA follows: TGTGCTAGTGGTTTGAAGACAGGGGGATCCTACGAGCAGTACTTC.

This clonotype was seen ten or more times. The gene calls are TRBV2 and TRBJ2-1; the match to TRBD2 covers 7 bases. Per germline, CDR1 SNHLY and CDR2 FYNNEI. The V gene end was trimmed by 8 bases and the J gene end by 10 bases; junction bases not matched to a gene: 17. This CDR3 is 15 amino acids long. The CDR3 coding sequence is TGTGCCAGCGGGAGCGGGACCTCCTCGGGATTGGAGCAGTTCTTC. Amino acid sequence: CASGSGTSSGLEQFF.

Many counts were recorded for this clonotype. V usage is TRBV5-1 and J usage is TRBJ2-1; perhaps D is TRBD1 or TRBD2 (5 bases each). The CDR3 is made up of 15 amino acids. Trimming removed 4 bases at V and 0 bases at J, with 11 bases between. Germline V gene data show CDR1 as SGHRS and CDR2 as YFSETQ. CDR3 protein: CASSRDGLSYNEQFF. The CDR3 nucleotides are TGCGCCAGCAGCCGGGACGGCCTCTCCTACAATGAGCAGTTCTTC.

V and J are TRBV6-1 and TRBJ1-2; TRBD1 aligns across 9 bases. This CDR3 region has 14 residues. Germline-derived CDR1 and CDR2 are MNHNS and SASEGT. With V trimmed by 6 bases and J by 4 bases, 6 bases remained unmatched. CDR3 coding DNA: TGTGCCAGCAGCCCCCCGGGACAGGGCTATGGCTACACCTTC. Protein: CASSPPGQGYGYTF.

The chain joins TRBV5-6 to TRBJ1-5; 8 bases align to TRBD1. J was trimmed by 0 bases and V by 0 bases; bases with no gene match: 8. The V gene's germline CDR1 is SGHDT and CDR2 YYEEEE. There are 18 residues in the CDR3. The CDR3 nucleotides are TGTGCCAGCAGCTTGGGCGGACAGGGATCATATAGCAATCAGCCCCAGCATTTT. Its protein product is CASSLGGQGSYSNQPQHF.

This clonotype has just a few counts. The chain couples TRBV10-2 to TRBJ1-5; D remains unclear. Trimming shortened V by 6 bases and J by 6 bases, and 12 bases separated the two germline ends. This CDR3 has 13 residues. CDR1 WSHSY and CDR2 SAAADI come from the germline V gene. The CDR3: CASSPDFVQPQHF. DNA for the CDR3: TGCGCCAGCAGCCCAGACTTCGTTCAGCCCCAGCATTTT.

This clonotype has a count of ten or more. The chain employs TRBV12-3 or TRBV12-4 and TRBJ1-1; no clear D gene. The CDR3 is 13 amino acids. With 7 bases removed from V and 4 bases from J, the gap between germline ends came to 13 bases. CDR3 DNA sequence: TGTGCCAGCACCTTGAGTAAATCCACTGAAGCTTTCTTT. This sequence encodes CASTLSKSTEAFF.

This clonotype was counted many times. This sequence joins TRBV24-1 and TRBJ2-1, with D hard to call. This CDR3 is built from 15 residues. The germline V gene has CDR1 KGHDR and CDR2 SFDVKD. Trimming stripped 4 bases from V and 8 bases from J, with 17 bases between. The CDR3 protein is CATSETRSGIDEQFF. The CDR3 DNA follows: TGTGCCACCAGTGAAACGCGATCGGGTATCGATGAGCAGTTCTTC.

On this clonotype: A read error may produce the germline difference seen at one junction end. This rearrangement joins TRBV6-5 to TRBJ1-2; maybe TRBD1 (5 bases). The CDR3 runs to 14 residues. In germline, CDR1 is MNHEY, CDR2 SVGAGI. CDR3 coding DNA: TGTGCCAGCATTTACAATCAGGGTTTATCTGGCTACACCTTC. Protein: CASIYNQGLSGYTF.

This clonotype was observed a few times. The J gene is TRBJ2-1, the V gene TRBV27; no clear D gene. The CDR3 length is 15 residues. Germline V gene sequence: CDR1 MNHEY, CDR2 SMNVEV (reference sequence). The ends were cut back, 3 bases at V and 0 bases at J, with 9 bases in the middle. DNA for the CDR3: TGTGCCAGCAGTTTCCAGAGGAGCTCCTACAATGAGCAGTTCTTC. It yields the protein CASSFQRSSYNEQFF.

This clonotype was seen repeatedly, ten times or more. The V call is TRBV2, the J call TRBJ2-7, with 9 bases matching TRBD1. V shed 1 base and J 9 bases; nucleotides not matched to a gene: 10. The CDR3 is 15 residues long. Germline V CDR1 and CDR2: SNHLY, FYNNEI. The CDR3 region is CASSEGQQGARPQYF. For the CDR3, the DNA is TGTGCCAGCAGTGAAGGTCAACAGGGGGCTCGTCCGCAGTACTTC.

The sample holds many counts of this clonotype. The rearrangement links TRBV30 to TRBJ2-7, with D perhaps matching TRBD1 (5 bases). V lost 0 bases to trimming and J lost 4 bases, with 16 bases between them. From germline, CDR1 is GTSNPN and CDR2 SVGIG (reference sequence). This CDR3 has 15 residues. Here the CDR3 reads CAWSVGASPVYEQYF. In nucleotides, the CDR3 is TGTGCCTGGAGTGTAGGGGCAAGTCCCGTTTACGAGCAGTACTTC.

This clonotype was found many times. V usage is TRBV12-3 or TRBV12-4 and J usage is TRBJ2-7; D is unresolved. V shed 6 bases and J shed 2 bases, with 11 bases lying between them. The CDR3 is 13 amino acids. The chain's CDR3 is CASSPGPPYEQYF. The CDR3 nucleotides are TGTGCCAGCAGCCCGGGCCCTCCCTACGAGCAGTACTTC.

This clonotype was detected only a few times. The chain is built from TRBV20-1 and TRBJ2-1; TRBD2 aligns across 10 bases. The germline gives CDR1 DFQATT, CDR2 SNEGSKA (reference sequence). Germline trimming cut 0 bases from V and 8 bases from J; bases unmatched to any gene: 13. The CDR3 is 17 amino acids. CDR3 region: CSARDVVSGRALYEQFF. CDR3 sequence (DNA): TGCAGTGCTAGAGATGTTGTAAGCGGGAGGGCATTGTATGAGCAGTTCTTC.

The genes are TRBV10-3 and TRBJ1-5; weak D call: TRBD1 (5 bases). The V end was cut by 7 bases, the J end by 8 bases, with 15 bases between. The germline V gene encodes CDR1 ENHRY and CDR2 SYGVKD. This CDR3 is 13 amino acids long. DNA of the CDR3: TGTGCCATCACTCGAGGGGCCTTTGAGCCCCAGCATTTT. Its protein is CAITRGAFEPQHF.

The V and J genes are TRBV20-1 and TRBJ2-3; possibly TRBD2 for D (6 bases). Germline CDR1 and CDR2: DFQATT and SNEGSKA (reference sequence). This CDR3 is 13 amino acids long. V shed 6 bases and J shed 2 bases, with 12 bases lying between them. CDR3 sequence (DNA): TGCAGTGCCAAGGAGGGGACCACAGATACGCAGTATTTT. Translation: CSAKEGTTDTQYF.

As regards this clonotype: A read error may explain this, as a much larger clone is one base away. The genes are TRBV29-1 and TRBJ2-7; 7 positions match TRBD1. Per germline, CDR1 SQVTM and CDR2 ANQGSEA. V lost 5 bases to trimming and J lost 4 bases; unmatched junction nucleotides: 14. The CDR3 covers 15 residues. The CDR3 spells CSVTHIDRVGYEQYF. DNA of the CDR3: TGCAGCGTTACCCACATAGACAGGGTGGGATACGAGCAGTACTTC.

The chain employs TRBV24-1 and TRBJ2-2; unclear D gene. CDR1 KGHDR and CDR2 SFDVKD come from the germline V gene. Trimming removed 2 bases at V and 5 bases at J, with 8 bases between. This CDR3 is built from 14 residues. The CDR3 spells CATSDSPRTGELFF. DNA of the CDR3: TGTGCCACCAGTGATTCCCCCCGAACCGGGGAGCTGTTTTTT.

The chain is built from TRBV19 and TRBJ1-1; D gene uncertain. V gave up 7 bases and J gave up 4 bases, with 19 bases separating them. The CDR3 is made up of 15 amino acids. CDR1 and CDR2 (germline): LNHDA, SQIVND (reference sequence). The CDR3 reads CASNPRPFSGTEAFF. The CDR3 DNA reads TGTGCCAGTAACCCACGACCTTTTAGTGGCACTGAAGCTTTCTTT.

This clonotype was seen at least ten times. CDR3 amino acids: CASSLMSGQGGYGYTF. The CDR3, as DNA: TGTGCCAGCAGTTTAATGTCCGGACAGGGTGGCTATGGCTACACCTTC. The chain employs TRBV12-3 or TRBV12-4 and TRBJ1-2; 8 bases line up with TRBD1. This CDR3 has 16 amino acids. Losses at the gene ends were 2 bases for V and 4 bases for J; bases not matched to a gene: 9.

This clonotype showed up just a few times. The chain joins TRBV11-2 to TRBJ2-2; D call uncertain. Germline CDR1 is SGHAT and CDR2 is FQNNGV. The CDR3 has 15 residues. The V and J ends lost 6 bases and 8 bases respectively, with 19 bases between them. The CDR3 DNA sequence: TGTGCCAGCAGTCCGACGGTTCCTGGAGCTGGGGAGCTGTTTTTT. Translated: CASSPTVPGAGELFF. Full variable domain (remainder filled in from reference TRBV11-2 and TRBJ2-2): EAGVAQSPRYKIIEKRQSVAFWCNPISGHATLYWYQQILGQGPKLLIQFQNNGVVDDSQLPKDRFSAERLKGVDSTLKIQPAKLEDSAVYLCASSPTVPGAGELFFGEGSRLTVL.

In its sample, this clonotype was seen many times. Here the CDR3 DNA reads TGCAGTGCTAGGATCTCGGACATCACAGATACGCAGTATTTT. This encodes CSARISDITDTQYF. This sequence joins TRBV20-1 and TRBJ2-3; possibly TRBD1 for D (5 bases). Germline loops: CDR1 DFQATT, CDR2 SNEGSKA (reference sequence). The CDR3 totals 14 residues. The germline V and J ends were trimmed by 3 bases and 2 bases, with 12 bases remaining between them.

This sequence joins TRBV4-1 and TRBJ1-1; D is possibly TRBD1 (5 bases). Trimming removed 3 bases from V and 0 bases from J, with 8 bases in between. The CDR3 extends over 14 amino acids. The germline V gene encodes CDR1 MGHRA and CDR2 YSYEKL. The CDR3 loop is CASSHGGLNTEAFF. The CDR3 DNA sequence: TGCGCCAGCAGCCACGGGGGATTGAACACTGAAGCTTTCTTT.

This clonotype was found many times. The rearrangement joins TRBV7-2 to TRBJ2-7; D may be TRBD2 (7 bases). With 5 bases removed from V and 7 bases from J, the gap between germline ends came to 15 bases. CDR3 length equals 13 residues. Per the germline V gene, CDR1 is SGHTA and CDR2 is FQGNSA. The CDR3 nucleotides are TGTGCCAGCAGCCCCCCCGGGGGGCGGGAGCAGTACTTC. Translated, it gives CASSPPGGREQYF.

The V and J genes are TRBV29-1 and TRBJ2-7; tentative D call: TRBD2 (7 bases). Germline CDR1 is SQVTM and CDR2 is ANQGSEA. V lost 2 bases and J lost 2, with 13 bases in between. CDR3 length: 14 residues. CDR3 DNA sequence: TGCAGCGTTGAAACAGGGAGGGACCCCTACGAGCAGTACTTC. This translates into CSVETGRDPYEQYF.

There are many counts of this clonotype. The chain links TRBV10-3 to TRBJ2-3; 8 bases are a match to TRBD1. The CDR3 loop spans 17 amino acids. CDR1 ENHRY and CDR2 SYGVKD come from the germline V gene. The V gene end was trimmed by 6 bases and the J gene end by 0 bases; junction bases not matched to a gene: 11. DNA of the CDR3: TGTGCCATCAGCCCACGGGACAGGCGACGGAGCACAGATACGCAGTATTTT. Amino acid sequence: CAISPRDRRRSTDTQYF.